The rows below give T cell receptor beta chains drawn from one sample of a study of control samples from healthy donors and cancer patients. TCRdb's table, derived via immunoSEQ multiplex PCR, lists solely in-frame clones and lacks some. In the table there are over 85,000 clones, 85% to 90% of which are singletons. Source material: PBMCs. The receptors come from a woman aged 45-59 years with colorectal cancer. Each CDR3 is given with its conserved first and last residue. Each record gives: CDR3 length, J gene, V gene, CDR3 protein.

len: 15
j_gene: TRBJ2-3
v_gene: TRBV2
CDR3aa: CASSEGQGRTDTQYF

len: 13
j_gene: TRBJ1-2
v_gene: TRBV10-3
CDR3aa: CAISGGQGNGYTF

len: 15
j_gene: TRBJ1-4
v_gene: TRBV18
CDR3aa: CASSPDPRAKEKLFF

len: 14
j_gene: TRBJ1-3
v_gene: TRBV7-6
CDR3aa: CASSLQGSGNTIYF

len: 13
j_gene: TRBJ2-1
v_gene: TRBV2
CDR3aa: CASKGRTYNEQFF

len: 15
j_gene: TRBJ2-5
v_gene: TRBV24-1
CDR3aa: CATSDPGDIVGTQYF

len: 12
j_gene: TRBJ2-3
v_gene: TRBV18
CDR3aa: CASSTSTDTQYF

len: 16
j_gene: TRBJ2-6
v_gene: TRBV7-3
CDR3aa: CASSLVTASGANVLTF

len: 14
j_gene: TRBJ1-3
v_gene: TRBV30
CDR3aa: CAWGYGGSGNTIYF

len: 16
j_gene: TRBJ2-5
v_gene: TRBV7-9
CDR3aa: CASSPSYQGTQETQYF

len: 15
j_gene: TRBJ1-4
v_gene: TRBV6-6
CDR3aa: CASSYAAGLVEKLFF

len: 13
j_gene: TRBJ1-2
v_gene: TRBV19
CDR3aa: CASSYTGNYGYTF

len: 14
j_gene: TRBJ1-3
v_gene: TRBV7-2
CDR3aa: CASSLDGGGNTIYF

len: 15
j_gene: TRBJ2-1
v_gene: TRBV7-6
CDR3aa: CASSLLAGGHNEQFF

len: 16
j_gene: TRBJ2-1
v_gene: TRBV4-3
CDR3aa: CASSQDSRGNYNEQFF

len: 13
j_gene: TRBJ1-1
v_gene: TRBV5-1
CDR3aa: CASSADRNTEAFF

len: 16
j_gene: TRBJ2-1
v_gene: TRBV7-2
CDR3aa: CASSLWTSGGANEQFF

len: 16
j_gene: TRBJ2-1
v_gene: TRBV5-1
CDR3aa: CASSLGQGGLFNEQFF

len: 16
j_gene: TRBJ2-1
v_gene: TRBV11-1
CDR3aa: CASSPQGPSSYNEQFF

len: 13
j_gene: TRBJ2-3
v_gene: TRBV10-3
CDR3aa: CAINSGGIDTQYF

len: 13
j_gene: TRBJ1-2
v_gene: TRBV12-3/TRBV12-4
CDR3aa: CASSLRGGIGYTF

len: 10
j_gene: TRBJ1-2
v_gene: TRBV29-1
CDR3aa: CSAGITVLFF

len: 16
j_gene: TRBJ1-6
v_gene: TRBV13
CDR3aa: CASSYRFEQNNSPLHF

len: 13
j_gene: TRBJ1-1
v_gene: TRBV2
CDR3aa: CASSDWGFTEAFF

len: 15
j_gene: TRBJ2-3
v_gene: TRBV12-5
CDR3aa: CASGLRGGDTDTQYF

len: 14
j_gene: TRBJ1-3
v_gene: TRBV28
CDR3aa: CASSLGFSGNTIYF

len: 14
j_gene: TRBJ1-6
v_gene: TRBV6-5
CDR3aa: CASSGRSLNSPLHF

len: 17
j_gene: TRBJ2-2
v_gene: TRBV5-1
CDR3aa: CASSTGLTGGNNGELFF

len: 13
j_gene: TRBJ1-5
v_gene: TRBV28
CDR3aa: CASSDDNNQPQHF

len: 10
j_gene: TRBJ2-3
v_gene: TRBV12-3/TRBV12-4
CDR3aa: CAVHGDTQYF

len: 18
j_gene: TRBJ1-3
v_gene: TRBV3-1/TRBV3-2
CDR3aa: CASSHWSDQGGSRNTIYF

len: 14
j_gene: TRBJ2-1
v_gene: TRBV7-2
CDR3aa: CASSSGQGAHEQFF

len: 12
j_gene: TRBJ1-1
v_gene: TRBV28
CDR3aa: CASSRQGDHAFF

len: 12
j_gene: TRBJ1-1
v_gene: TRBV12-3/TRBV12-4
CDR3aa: CASSITGLEAFF

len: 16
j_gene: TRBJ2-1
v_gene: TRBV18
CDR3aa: CASSPPDRATNNEQFF